Presented here are 11 T cell receptor beta chains from one specimen sequenced in a study of blood T cells in healthy people across ages (dated by TCRdb to about 2015). Libraries were made using 5' RACE. Sequenced on an Illumina HiSeq 2500. A second PCR of about 7 to 12 cycles was performed with a sample-barcoded 5' primer and a J-beta primer mix. TCRdb ran its own pipeline on the public reads, namely fastp trimming at Q25 and MiXCR clone calling, and kept in-frame beta chains. Entries that share a CDR3 protein sequence are merged under the most common genes and DNA. The sample includes hundreds of thousands of distinct CDR3 sequences, with about half observed a single time. Jointly, the top ten make up roughly 30% of the sample. Sequenced material: blood. The source is a woman aged 60 to 75 in good health.

This clonotype appeared once. This sequence joins TRBV30 and TRBJ2-6; no definite D call. Looked up from germline, CDR1 is GTSNPN and CDR2 is SVGIG (reference sequence). The CDR3 totals 14 residues. V shed 2 bases and J shed 0 bases, with 5 bases lying between them. The CDR3 sequence is CAWSSDSGANVLTF. The CDR3 DNA reads TGTGCCTGGAGTTCGGACTCTGGGGCCAACGTCCTGACTTTC.

This clonotype has just a few counts. V is TRBV29-1 and J is TRBJ2-2; 10 nucleotides line up with TRBD2. Trimming at V came to 1 base and at J to 1 base, leaving 3 bases not matched to a gene. CDR1 is SQVTM and CDR2 is ANQGSEA in the germline V gene. CDR3 size: 16 residues. The CDR3: CSVEVLAGENTGELFF. CDR3 coding DNA: TGCAGCGTTGAAGTTCTAGCGGGAGAGAACACCGGGGAGCTGTTTTTT.

In nucleotides, the CDR3 is TGCAGTGCTAGAGATCCGGGACAGGGGGCAAGCGAGCAGTACTTC. It is translated as CSARDPGQGASEQYF. The genes are TRBV20-1 and TRBJ2-7; 12 nucleotides match TRBD1. The CDR3 consists of 15 residues. Germline loops: CDR1 DFQATT, CDR2 SNEGSKA (reference sequence). The V and J ends lost 0 bases and 6 bases, in that order; junction bases with no gene match: 6.

DNA of the CDR3: TGTGCCATCACGAAGGAGGGCCGTGGCGAGCAGTACTTC. As protein: CAITKEGRGEQYF. V and J are TRBV10-3 and TRBJ2-5; the D gene is possibly TRBD2 (6 bases). Judging by the DNA end, TRBJ2-7 fits better; the J call may be wrong. The CDR3 loop spans 13 amino acids. CDR1 and CDR2 (germline): ENHRY, SYGVKD.

The chain couples TRBV2 to TRBJ1-2; perhaps TRBD1 as D (5 bases). Germline V gene data show CDR1 as SNHLY and CDR2 as FYNNEI. V was pared by 8 bases and J by 6 bases, with 16 bases between. There are 13 residues in the CDR3. In DNA, the CDR3 is TGTGCCAGCGGGGAACAGACAGAGAATGGCTACACCTTC. This codes for CASGEQTENGYTF.

The table lists this clonotype with a few counts. J is TRBJ2-5 and V is TRBV3-1, with TRBD1 as a possible D gene (5 bases). Trimming stripped 1 base from V and 5 bases from J, with 11 bases between. The CDR3 sequence is 14 residues long. CDR1 and CDR2 (germline): LGHDT, YNNKEL (reference sequence). The CDR3 spells CASSQASGMETQYF. The CDR3 coding sequence is TGTGCCAGCAGCCAAGCATCAGGGATGGAGACCCAGTACTTC.

The V gene is TRBV20-1, the J gene TRBJ2-5; tentative D call: TRBD1 (6 bases). The CDR3 runs to 15 residues. Per germline, CDR1 DFQATT and CDR2 SNEGSKA (reference sequence). Trimming shortened V by 0 bases and J by 7 bases, and 18 bases separated the two germline ends. The DNA for the CDR3 is TGCAGTGCTAGAGATCACAGGGCCCTGCCAAGGACCCAGTACTTC. It translates to CSARDHRALPRTQYF.

J is TRBJ2-7 and V is TRBV28; D ambiguous. The germline V and J ends were trimmed by 3 bases and 4 bases, with 16 bases remaining between them. The length of the CDR3 is 15 residues. Germline-derived CDR1 and CDR2 are MDHEN and SYDVKM. This CDR3 reads CASSLRYPAFYEQYF. The DNA of the CDR3 is TGTGCCAGCAGTTTGCGCTATCCGGCCTTTTACGAGCAGTACTTC.

Only a few counts were recorded for this clonotype. The J gene is TRBJ2-5, the V gene TRBV6-6; tentative D call: TRBD2 (7 bases). Germline CDR1 and CDR2: MNHNY and SVGAGI (reference sequence). Trimming pared 2 bases from V and 5 bases from J, leaving 15 bases between. This CDR3 contains 15 residues. The CDR3 DNA reads TGTGCCAGCAGTTACCGAGGGGGTAGCGGGGAGACCCAGTACTTC. Its translation: CASSYRGGSGETQYF.

This clonotype was observed a few times. J is TRBJ1-1 and V is TRBV29-1, with D possibly TRBD1 on 6 matching bases. CDR1 is SQVTM and CDR2 is ANQGSEA in the germline V gene. The CDR3 is made up of 12 amino acids. V shed 7 bases and J shed 10 bases, with 19 bases lying between them. The CDR3 DNA follows: TGCAGCGGGGACACGGGTAGCCTGGGAGCTTTCTTT. This encodes CSGDTGSLGAFF.

This clonotype was picked up a small number of times. This chain joins TRBV7-2 and TRBJ2-5; 11 positions agree with TRBD2. The CDR3 is made up of 17 amino acids. V lost 5 bases to trimming and J lost 4 bases; unmatched junction nucleotides: 12. The V gene's germline CDR1 is SGHTA and CDR2 FQGNSA. This chain's CDR3 is CASSQSGLADRGETQYF. The CDR3 nucleotides read TGTGCCAGCAGCCAATCGGGACTAGCGGACAGGGGAGAGACCCAGTACTTC.